One sample yielded the 30 T cell receptor beta chains listed below, sequenced in a study of blood T cells in healthy people across ages. A J-beta primer mix and a sample-barcoded 5' primer were used in a second PCR of roughly 6 to 11 cycles. TCRdb re-called the 5' RACE reads through MiXCR, storing one row per CDR3 protein. In the table there are nearly 1 million distinct CDR3 sequences, about 53% of which are singletons. Material: blood. These TCRs come from a woman aged 55-70 years in good health.

The chain has TRBV6-5 and TRBJ2-7; 9 bases agree with TRBD2. CDR1 MNHEY and CDR2 SVGAGI come from the germline V gene. This CDR3 comprises 15 residues. J was trimmed by 2 bases and V by 2 bases; bases with no gene match: 4. The DNA for the CDR3 is TGTGCCAGCAGTTACGCCGGGACTAGCCCCTACGAGCAGTACTTC. Encoded protein: CASSYAGTSPYEQYF.

The chain has TRBV7-2 and TRBJ1-4; D possibly corresponds to TRBD1 (5 bases). Between the trimmed V and J ends, which lost 5 bases and 7 bases, there was a span of 14 bases. From germline, CDR1 is SGHTA and CDR2 FQGNSA. The CDR3 has 14 amino acids. CDR3 loop: CASSATPRAEKLFF. The DNA of the CDR3 is TGTGCCAGCAGCGCTACACCCAGGGCTGAAAAACTGTTTTTT.

This chain joins TRBV4-1 and TRBJ2-1, with a weak D call TRBD2 (6 bases). Trimming removed 3 bases at V and 12 bases at J, with 9 bases between. From germline, CDR1 is MGHRA and CDR2 YSYEKL. The CDR3 sequence is 11 residues long. In DNA, the CDR3 is TGCGCCAGCAGCCAGCGGGATAGGCAGTTCTTC. Protein: CASSQRDRQFF.

This rearrangement joins TRBV4-2 to TRBJ1-2; D possibly corresponds to TRBD1 (6 bases). There are 13 residues in the CDR3. Germline CDR1 is LGHNA and CDR2 is YNFKEQ. With 2 bases removed from V and 4 bases from J, the gap between germline ends came to 8 bases. The CDR3 DNA reads as TGTGCCAGCAGCCAAACAGGGATCTATGGCTACACCTTC. Protein: CASSQTGIYGYTF.

This clonotype came up a few times. This rearrangement joins TRBV10-3 to TRBJ2-5; D remains unclear. CDR1 ENHRY and CDR2 SYGVKD come from the germline V gene. CDR3 length: 14 residues. Trimming cost V 7 bases and J 2 bases, with 14 bases left between them. This chain's CDR3 is CAIKGQELQETQYF. The CDR3 DNA sequence: TGTGCCATCAAAGGGCAGGAGCTTCAAGAGACCCAGTACTTC.

This chain joins TRBV29-1 and TRBJ2-1; perhaps D is TRBD1 or TRBD2 (5 bases each). Germline V gene sequence: CDR1 SQVTM, CDR2 ANQGSEA. Trimming removed 0 bases from V and 8 bases from J, with 14 bases in between. The CDR3 loop spans 14 amino acids. This chain's CDR3 is CSVEDKLGVYEQFF. The CDR3 region has the DNA TGCAGCGTTGAAGATAAATTGGGGGTCTATGAGCAGTTCTTC.

Regarding this clonotype: The junction shows a germline mismatch at one end, possibly a read error. The J gene is TRBJ2-7, the V gene TRBV7-8; D may be TRBD1 (7 bases). In germline, CDR1 is SGHVS, CDR2 FQNEAQ. This CDR3 region has 15 residues. The CDR3 here is CAGSLGGTVNYEQYF. CDR3 in DNA: TGTGCCGGCAGCTTAGGGGGGACAGTGAACTACGAGCAGTACTTC. Supplemented by reference TRBV7-8 and TRBJ2-7, the full variable domain reads GAGVSQSPRYKVAKRGQDVALRCDPISGHVSLFWYQQALGQGPEFLTYFQNEAQLDKSGLPSDRFFAERPEGSVSTLKIQRTQQEDSAVYLCAGSLGGTVNYEQYFGPGTRLTVT.

This clonotype has more than one count but fewer than ten. This chain connects TRBV6-1 to TRBJ2-7; 10 bases match TRBD2. The last part of the DNA fits TRBJ2-5 better; the J call may be wrong. This CDR3 is built from 14 residues. The V gene's germline CDR1 is MNHNS and CDR2 SASEGT. CDR3 loop: CASRASGSGETQYF. CDR3 nucleotide sequence: TGTGCCAGCCGGGCTAGCGGGAGCGGAGAGACCCAGTACTTC.

The gene calls are TRBV20-1 and TRBJ2-7, with D unresolved. The CDR3 is made up of 14 amino acids. V was clipped by 0 bases and J by 0 bases, with 9 bases between them. Germline values: CDR1 DFQATT, CDR2 SNEGSKA (reference sequence). This chain's CDR3 is CSARDRPSSYEQYF. CDR3 bases: TGCAGTGCTAGAGATCGACCCAGCTCCTACGAGCAGTACTTC.

The J gene is TRBJ2-5, the V gene TRBV12-3 or TRBV12-4; tentatively, D is TRBD1 (6 bases). This CDR3 contains 16 residues. Between the trimmed V and J ends, which lost 6 bases and 1 base, there was a span of 18 bases. The DNA for the CDR3 is TGTGCCAGCAGAGACCCCGGGACAAAAGGCCAAGAGACCCAGTACTTC. Translating it yields CASRDPGTKGQETQYF.

This clonotype was counted between two and nine times. The rearrangement uses TRBV30 and TRBJ2-4; no reliable D call. This CDR3 comprises 15 residues. V was clipped by 0 bases and J by 3 bases, with 12 bases between them. CDR1 is GTSNPN and CDR2 is SVGIG in the germline V gene (reference sequence). The CDR3 protein is CAWSVTSPVKNIQYF. The CDR3, as DNA: TGTGCCTGGAGTGTGACGAGTCCTGTCAAAAACATTCAGTACTTC.

V gene TRBV28 combines with J gene TRBJ2-7; D is tentatively TRBD1 or TRBD2 (5 bases each). This CDR3 has 15 residues. The germline CDR1 and CDR2 sequences are MDHEN and SYDVKM. Trimming removed 7 bases at V and 1 base at J, with 17 bases between. In nucleotides, the CDR3 is TGTGCCAGCACCTCACCCGGGACGGCTTCCTACGAGCAGTACTTC. Encoded protein: CASTSPGTASYEQYF.

This clonotype was counted a few times. CDR3 amino acids: CASSLSRDKYF. The CDR3 DNA reads TGTGCCAGCAGCCTCAGCCGGGATAAGTACTTC. The chain carries TRBV3-1 and TRBJ2-7; D might be TRBD2 (5 bases). Germline V gene sequence: CDR1 LGHDT, CDR2 YNNKEL (reference sequence). The CDR3 contains 11 residues. Between the trimmed V and J ends, which lost 4 bases and 11 bases, there was a span of 12 bases.

With respect to this clonotype: Mismatch with germline at one junction end may stem from a read error. The rearrangement uses TRBV20-1 and TRBJ2-4, with D perhaps given as TRBD1 or TRBD2 (5 bases each). Germline assignment: CDR1 DFQATT and CDR2 SNEGSKA (reference sequence). There are 13 residues in the CDR3. The CDR3 DNA reads as TGCAATGCTAGAAATCCCAACCGGGACCACGGGTACTTC. Translated: CNARNPNRDHGYF.

The chain uses TRBV12-3 or TRBV12-4 and TRBJ2-3, with TRBD2 as a possible D gene (6 bases). The CDR3 has 16 residues. Between the trimmed V and J ends, which lost 4 bases and 0 bases, there was a span of 14 bases. CDR3 region: CASSYPGRPSTDTQYF. CDR3 sequence (DNA): TGTGCCAGCAGTTACCCTGGGAGGCCAAGCACAGATACGCAGTATTTT.

The chain combines TRBV12-3 or TRBV12-4 with TRBJ2-7; either TRBD1 or TRBD2 may supply D (5 bases each). The CDR3 is made up of 16 amino acids. V gave up 6 bases and J gave up 3 bases, with 21 bases separating them. The CDR3 reads CASSRSGTTRFYEQYF. The CDR3 DNA reads as TGTGCCAGCAGCCGTTCCGGGACCACCCGATTCTACGAGCAGTACTTC.

This chain links TRBV14 with TRBJ2-3, with D unclear. The V end was cut by 8 bases, the J end by 7 bases, with 13 bases between. The CDR3 has 12 amino acids. Germline V gene lookup returns CDR1 SGHDN and CDR2 FVKESK. DNA of the CDR3: TGTGCCAGCGGCCGACAAGCCAATACGCAGTATTTT. Translated: CASGRQANTQYF.

This clonotype appeared a single time. The J gene is TRBJ2-6, the V gene TRBV24-1; perhaps TRBD1 as D (5 bases). V was cut by 9 bases and J by 0 bases, with 11 bases left in between. The CDR3 runs to 15 residues. In germline, CDR1 is KGHDR, CDR2 SFDVKD. CDR3 loop: CATPDTNSGANVLTF. In DNA form, the CDR3 reads TGTGCCACCCCGGACACCAACTCTGGGGCCAACGTCCTGACTTTC.

The rearrangement links TRBV12-3 or TRBV12-4 to TRBJ1-1; the match to TRBD1 covers 7 bases. The V gene end was trimmed by 3 bases and the J gene end by 6 bases; junction bases not matched to a gene: 7. The CDR3 runs to 14 residues. The CDR3: CASSFQGGGSEAFF. In DNA form, the CDR3 reads TGTGCCAGCAGTTTTCAAGGGGGCGGCTCTGAAGCTTTCTTT.

The chain combines TRBV5-1 with TRBJ2-3, with unresolved D. The length of the CDR3 is 14 residues. Per germline, CDR1 SGHRS and CDR2 YFSETQ. Trimming shortened V by 0 bases and J by 4 bases, and 9 bases separated the two germline ends. CDR3 in amino acids: CASSLDTLADTQYF. The CDR3 DNA reads as TGCGCCAGCAGCTTGGACACTTTGGCAGATACGCAGTATTTT.

This chain connects TRBV21-1 to TRBJ1-2; no DNA check was done on the table's D call, TRBD1. TRBV21-1 is flagged as a pseudogene. CDR3 length: 14 residues. The CDR3 region has the DNA TGTGCCAGCAGCAAAATCCCCCTTTTCAATGGCTACACCTTC. Translated: CASSKIPLFNGYTF.

The table lists this clonotype with a few counts. The chain uses TRBV5-1 and TRBJ1-2; maybe TRBD1 (5 bases). Trimming cost V 0 bases and J 4 bases, with 13 bases left between them. CDR1 and CDR2 (germline): SGHRS, YFSETQ. CDR3 length: 15 amino acids. This CDR3 reads CASSLVAGVLYGYTF. The DNA of the CDR3 is TGCGCCAGCAGCTTGGTAGCGGGGGTGCTCTATGGCTACACCTTC.

The V gene is TRBV28, the J gene TRBJ2-7, with D possibly being TRBD1 (5 bases). Trimming removed 5 bases at V and 6 bases at J, with 11 bases between. The CDR3 has 12 residues. The germline V gene encodes CDR1 MDHEN and CDR2 SYDVKM. The CDR3 here is CASSTQVGEQYF. The CDR3, as DNA: TGTGCCAGCAGTACACAGGTCGGCGAGCAGTACTTC.

The rearrangement links TRBV2 to TRBJ1-2, with D unclear. Germline V gene data show CDR1 as SNHLY and CDR2 as FYNNEI. This CDR3 comprises 13 residues. The V end was cut by 11 bases, the J end by 5 bases, with 18 bases between. CDR3 nucleotide sequence: TGTGCCTCCCAGCCAGAGACTGGATATGGCTACACCTTC. This encodes CASQPETGYGYTF.

This clonotype was seen only once. Relative to the germline gene, one junction end is altered; a read error may explain this. The V call is TRBV10-2, the J call TRBJ2-3; D is undetermined. CDR1 is WSHSY, CDR2 SAAADI, per germline. This CDR3 has 12 residues. The CDR3 region is CTSSDTTDTQYF. The CDR3 DNA reads TGCACCAGCAGTGACACCACAGATACGCAGTATTTT.

The genes are TRBV3-1 and TRBJ1-2; the D is unclear. The V and J ends lost 0 bases and 6 bases respectively, with 2 bases between them. CDR1 and CDR2 from the germline V gene are LGHDT and YNNKEL (reference sequence). This CDR3 has 11 residues. The CDR3 coding sequence is TGTGCCAGCAGCCAAGATAATGGCTACACCTTC. This codes for CASSQDNGYTF.

The chain has TRBV7-9 and TRBJ2-7; 7 nucleotides agree with TRBD2. The V segment lost 2 bases and the J segment 5 bases; nucleotides outside the gene matches: 9. Germline CDR1 SEHNR, CDR2 FQNEAQ (reference sequence). CDR3 length equals 15 residues. CDR3 nucleotide sequence: TGTGCCAGCAGCTTATTTATGGCGGGAGACCACGAGCAGTACTTC. Translation gives CASSLFMAGDHEQYF.

This clonotype was observed a handful of times. This sequence joins TRBV5-1 and TRBJ1-4, with a tentative D call TRBD1 (6 bases). The V end lost 4 bases, the J end lost 8 bases, and 12 bases lay between the germline ends. This CDR3 spans 13 amino acids. Germline V CDR1 and CDR2: SGHRS, YFSETQ. The CDR3 spells CASSLQGGEKLFF. DNA of the CDR3: TGCGCCAGCAGCCTACAGGGAGGCGAAAAACTGTTTTTT.

This clonotype was recorded only once. V and J are TRBV7-2 and TRBJ2-1; TRBD2 matches at 12 bases. V lost 1 base to trimming and J lost 0 bases; unmatched junction nucleotides: 7. Germline V CDR1 and CDR2: SGHTA, FQGNSA. The CDR3 totals 19 residues. CDR3 sequence (DNA): TGTGCCAGCAGCTTAGTAGGGCTAGCGGGAGGGAGCTCCTACAATGAGCAGTTCTTC. This codes for CASSLVGLAGGSSYNEQFF.

Turning to this clonotype: A junction end diverges from the germline sequence, so it may reflect a read error. The chain combines TRBV5-1 with TRBJ2-1; D possibly corresponds to TRBD2 (6 bases). CDR3 length equals 16 residues. From germline, CDR1 is SGHRS and CDR2 YFSETQ. The CDR3 region is CAGSRPSIAAYNEQFF. As DNA, the CDR3 is TGCGCCGGCAGCCGGCCGTCGATAGCGGCCTACAATGAGCAGTTCTTC. The variable domain in full, completed from reference TRBV5-1 and TRBJ2-1, reads KAGVTQTPRYLIKTRGQQVTLSCSPISGHRSVSWYQQTPGQGLQFLFEYFSETQRNKGNFPGRFSGRQFSNSRSEMNVSTLELGDSALYLCAGSRPSIAAYNEQFFGPGTRLTVL.